Presented here are 14 T cell receptor beta chains from one specimen sequenced in a study of read filtering for tumor transcriptome and immune sequencing. The library was built from roughly 400 ng RNA with molecular barcoded adaptors for alpha/delta and beta/gamma chains. Each CDR3 protein gets one entry after TCRdb re-called the reads with MiXCR. The sample includes around 130,000 distinct CDR3 sequences, roughly 13% of them seen just once. What was sequenced was a population of CD138-negative cells sorted from bone marrow. Receptors were obtained from a donor aged 40 or older with multiple myeloma.

This clonotype was picked up many times. The rearrangement uses TRBV7-8 and TRBJ1-1, with D possibly TRBD1 on 5 matching bases. Germline values: CDR1 SGHVS, CDR2 FQNEAQ. This CDR3 is 14 amino acids long. V lost 2 bases and J 1 base, leaving 8 bases between the germline ends. This CDR3 reads CASSLQGGNTEAFF. CDR3 nucleotide sequence: TGTGCCAGCAGCTTACAGGGAGGGAACACTGAAGCTTTCTTT.

This clonotype was observed many times. The chain has TRBV11-1 and TRBJ2-5, with 10 bases that match TRBD1. The V segment lost 4 bases and the J segment 5 bases; nucleotides outside the gene matches: 4. The CDR3 totals 14 residues. Germline loops: CDR1 SGHAT, CDR2 FQDESV (reference sequence). The CDR3 DNA reads as TGTGCCAGCAGCTCCCGGACAGGGGGGGAGACCCAGTACTTC. This sequence encodes CASSSRTGGETQYF.

This clonotype has a count of ten or more. This chain connects TRBV20-1 to TRBJ1-1; weak D call: TRBD1 (5 bases). Germline V gene lookup returns CDR1 DFQATT and CDR2 SNEGSKA (reference sequence). The CDR3 covers 13 residues. Trimming left V 5 bases short and J 4 bases short, with 14 bases between. The CDR3 bases are TGCAGTGCTGTACGGGGGAGAAGCACTGAAGCTTTCTTT. This translates into CSAVRGRSTEAFF.

This clonotype was seen repeatedly, ten times or more. The chain uses TRBV29-1 and TRBJ2-1; tentatively, D is TRBD2 (5 bases). V was trimmed by 8 bases and J by 2 bases, leaving 16 bases between them. The CDR3 spans 14 residues. The germline V gene encodes CDR1 SQVTM and CDR2 ANQGSEA. CDR3 bases: TGCAGCTTGTGTAGTTCGGGGACCTACAATGAGCAGTTCTTC. Translation gives CSLCSSGTYNEQFF.

This clonotype was counted between two and nine times. The chain is built from TRBV20-1 and TRBJ2-3, with TRBD2 identical over 14 bases. The CDR3 is made up of 15 amino acids. The germline V gene encodes CDR1 DFQATT and CDR2 SNEGSKA (reference sequence). Losses at the gene ends were 4 bases for V and 6 bases for J; bases not matched to a gene: 6. This CDR3 is CSAKSGTSGSDTQYF. The CDR3 DNA is TGCAGTGCTAAGTCCGGGACTAGCGGGAGTGATACGCAGTATTTT.

As for this clonotype: Since a much larger clone is just one base distant, this may be a read error. V gene TRBV10-3 combines with J gene TRBJ1-5; a possible D gene is TRBD1 (6 bases). Germline V gene lookup returns CDR1 ENHRY and CDR2 SYGVKD. V was cut by 4 bases and J by 5 bases, with 15 bases left in between. The CDR3 runs to 15 residues. CDR3 loop: CAISGLDSRDQPQHF. The CDR3, as DNA: TGTGCCATCAGTGGGCTGGACAGCCGAGATCAGCCCCAGCATTTT.

With regard to this clonotype: The junction departs from germline at one end; a sequencing error may be responsible. The chain is built from TRBV7-6 and TRBJ2-2; perhaps TRBD2 as D (5 bases). The CDR3 runs 13 residues. From germline, CDR1 is SGHVS and CDR2 FNYEAQ. The CDR3 here is CASGLEGPGELFF. CDR3 DNA: TGTGCCAGCGGCTTAGAAGGGCCCGGGGAGCTGTTCTTT.

This clonotype came up many times. The V and J genes are TRBV28 and TRBJ2-1, with D perhaps given as TRBD1 or TRBD2 (5 bases each). CDR1 is MDHEN, CDR2 SYDVKM, per germline. The V gene lost 7 bases and the J gene lost 8 bases, with 15 bases spanning the gap. The CDR3 loop spans 13 amino acids. CDR3 coding DNA: TGTGCCAGCACGGGACGCTCTAGGGATGAGCAGTTCTTC. This sequence encodes CASTGRSRDEQFF.

The chain carries TRBV20-1 and TRBJ2-3; D remains ambiguous. The germline gives CDR1 DFQATT, CDR2 SNEGSKA (reference sequence). Trimming removed 2 bases at V and 0 bases at J, with 6 bases between. CDR3 length: 13 amino acids. The CDR3 coding sequence is TGCAGTGCTAGAAAGACTAGCACAGATACGCAGTATTTT. Residues: CSARKTSTDTQYF.

In DNA form, the CDR3 reads TGTGCCAGCAGAAACGGCAACAATCAGCCCCAGCATTTT. This codes for CASRNGNNQPQHF. This rearrangement joins TRBV12-3 or TRBV12-4 to TRBJ1-5; D is unresolved. The CDR3 runs to 13 residues. Trimming cost V 6 bases and J 3 bases, with 9 bases left between them.

In this sample, this clonotype turned up many times. The chain joins TRBV12-3 or TRBV12-4 to TRBJ2-7, with TRBD2 identical over 14 bases. The J segment lost 4 bases and the V segment lost 5 bases, leaving 10 bases of the junction unmatched. The CDR3 runs 17 residues. The CDR3 protein is CASSTGTSGSIGYEQYF. The CDR3 DNA reads TGTGCCAGCAGTACCGGGACTAGCGGGAGTATTGGTTACGAGCAGTACTTC.

The chain couples TRBV19 to TRBJ2-3; weak D call: TRBD2 (6 bases). Germline values: CDR1 LNHDA, CDR2 SQIVND (reference sequence). V dropped 5 bases and J dropped 6 bases, with 18 bases sitting between them. This CDR3 has 15 residues. The CDR3 is CASSLSTSRLDTQYF. CDR3 coding DNA: TGTGCCAGTAGTCTGTCGACTAGTAGATTGGATACGCAGTATTTT.

This clonotype came up many times. This chain joins TRBV3-1 and TRBJ2-5; tentatively, D is TRBD2 (5 bases). CDR1 is LGHDT and CDR2 is YNNKEL in the germline V gene (reference sequence). The CDR3 is 13 amino acids. V was clipped by 3 bases and J by 2 bases, with 7 bases between them. The CDR3 is CASSQREQETQYF. The CDR3 DNA reads TGTGCCAGCAGCCAGAGGGAACAAGAGACCCAGTACTTC.

This clonotype was seen ten or more times. Here the CDR3 DNA reads TGTGCCAGCAGTTTATCGGGGGGTTTACGGTACGAGCAGTACTTC. This gives the protein CASSLSGGLRYEQYF. The chain combines TRBV12-3 or TRBV12-4 with TRBJ2-7; 7 bases fit TRBD2. This CDR3 has 15 residues. Unmatched junction bases numbered 8, after V lost 2 bases and J lost 4 bases.